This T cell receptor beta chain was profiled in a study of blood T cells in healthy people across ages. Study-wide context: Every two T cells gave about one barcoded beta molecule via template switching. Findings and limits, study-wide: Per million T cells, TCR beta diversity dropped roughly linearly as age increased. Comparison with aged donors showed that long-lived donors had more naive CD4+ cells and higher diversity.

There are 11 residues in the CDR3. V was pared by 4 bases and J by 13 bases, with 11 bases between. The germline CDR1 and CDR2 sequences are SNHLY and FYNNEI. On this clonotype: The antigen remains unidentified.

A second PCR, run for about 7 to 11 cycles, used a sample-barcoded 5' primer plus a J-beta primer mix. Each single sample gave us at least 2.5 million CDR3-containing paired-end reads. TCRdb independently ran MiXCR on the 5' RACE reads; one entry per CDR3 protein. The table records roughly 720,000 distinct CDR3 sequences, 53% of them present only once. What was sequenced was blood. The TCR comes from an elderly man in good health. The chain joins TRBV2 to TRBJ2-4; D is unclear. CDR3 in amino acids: CASSGSEWQYF. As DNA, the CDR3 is TGTGCCAGCAGTGGCTCAGAGTGGCAGTACTTC.